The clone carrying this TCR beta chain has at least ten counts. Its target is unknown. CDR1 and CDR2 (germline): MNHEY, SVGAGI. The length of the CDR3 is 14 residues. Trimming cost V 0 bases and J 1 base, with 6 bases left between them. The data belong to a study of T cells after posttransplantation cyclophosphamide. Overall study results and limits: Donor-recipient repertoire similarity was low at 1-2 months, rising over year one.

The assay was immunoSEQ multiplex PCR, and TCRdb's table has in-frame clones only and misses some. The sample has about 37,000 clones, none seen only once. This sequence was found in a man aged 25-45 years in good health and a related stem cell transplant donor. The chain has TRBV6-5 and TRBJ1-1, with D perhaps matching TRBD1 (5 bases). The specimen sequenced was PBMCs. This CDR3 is CASSYSTANTEAFF. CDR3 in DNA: TGTGCCAGCAGTTACTCGACAGCGAACACTGAAGCTTTCTTT.